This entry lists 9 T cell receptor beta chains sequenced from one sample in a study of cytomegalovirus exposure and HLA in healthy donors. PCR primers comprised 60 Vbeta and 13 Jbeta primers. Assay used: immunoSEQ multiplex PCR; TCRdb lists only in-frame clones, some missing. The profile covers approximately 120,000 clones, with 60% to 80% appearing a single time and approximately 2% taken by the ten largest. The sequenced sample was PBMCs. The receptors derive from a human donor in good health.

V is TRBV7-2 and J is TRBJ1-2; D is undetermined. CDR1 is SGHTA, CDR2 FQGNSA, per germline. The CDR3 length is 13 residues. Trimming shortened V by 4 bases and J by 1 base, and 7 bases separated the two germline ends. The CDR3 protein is CASSSAGNYGYTF. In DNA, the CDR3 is TGTGCCAGCAGCTCAGCCGGTAACTATGGCTACACCTTC.

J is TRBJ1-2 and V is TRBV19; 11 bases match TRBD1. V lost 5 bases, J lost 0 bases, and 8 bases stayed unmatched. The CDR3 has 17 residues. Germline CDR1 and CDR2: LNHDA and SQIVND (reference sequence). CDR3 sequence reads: CASSARDRGEANYGYTF. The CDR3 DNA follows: TGTGCCAGTAGTGCCCGGGACAGGGGGGAAGCTAACTATGGCTACACCTTC. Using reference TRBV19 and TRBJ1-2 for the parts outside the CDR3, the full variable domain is DGGITQSPKYLFRKEGQNVTLSCEQNLNHDAMYWYRQDPGQGLRLIYYSQIVNDFQKGDIAEGYSVSREKKESFPLTVTSAQKNPTAFYLCASSARDRGEANYGYTFGSGTRLTVV.

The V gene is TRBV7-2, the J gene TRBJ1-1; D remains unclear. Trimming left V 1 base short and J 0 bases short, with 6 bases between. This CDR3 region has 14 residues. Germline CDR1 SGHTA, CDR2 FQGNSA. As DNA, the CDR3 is TGTGCCAGCAGCTTAGGGCAGATGAACACTGAAGCTTTCTTT. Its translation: CASSLGQMNTEAFF. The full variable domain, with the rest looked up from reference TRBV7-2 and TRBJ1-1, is GAGVSQSPSNKVTEKGKDVELRCDPISGHTALYWYRQSLGQGLEFLIYFQGNSAPDKSGLPSDRFSAERTGGSVSTLTIQRTQQEDSAVYLCASSLGQMNTEAFFGQGTRLTVV.

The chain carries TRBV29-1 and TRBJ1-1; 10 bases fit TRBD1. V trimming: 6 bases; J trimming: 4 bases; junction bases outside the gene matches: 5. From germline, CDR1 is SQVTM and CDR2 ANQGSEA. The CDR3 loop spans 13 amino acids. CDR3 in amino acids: CSVGQGGSTEAFF. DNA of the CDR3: TGCAGCGTCGGACAGGGGGGGAGCACTGAAGCTTTCTTT.

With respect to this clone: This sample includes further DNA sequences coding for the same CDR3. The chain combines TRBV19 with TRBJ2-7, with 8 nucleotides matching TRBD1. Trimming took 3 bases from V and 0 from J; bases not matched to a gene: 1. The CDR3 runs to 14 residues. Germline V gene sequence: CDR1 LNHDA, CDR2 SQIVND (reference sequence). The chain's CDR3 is CASSMGQVSYEQYF. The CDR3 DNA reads TGTGCCAGTAGTATGGGACAGGTCTCCTACGAGCAGTACTTC.

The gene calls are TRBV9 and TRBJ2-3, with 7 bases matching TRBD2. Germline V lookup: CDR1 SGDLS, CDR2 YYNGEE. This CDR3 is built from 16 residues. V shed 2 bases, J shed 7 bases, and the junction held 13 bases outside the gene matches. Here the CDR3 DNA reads TGTGCCAGCAGCGTCGGTTTGGTGGGAGGGCCTAATACGCAGTATTTT. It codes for CASSVGLVGGPNTQYF.

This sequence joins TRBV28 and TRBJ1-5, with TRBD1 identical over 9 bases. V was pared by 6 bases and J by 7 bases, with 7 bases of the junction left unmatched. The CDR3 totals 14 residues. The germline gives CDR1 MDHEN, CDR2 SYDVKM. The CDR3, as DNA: TGTGCCAGCAGCCAGACAGGGGGAGGACAGCCCCAGCATTTT. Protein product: CASSQTGGGQPQHF.

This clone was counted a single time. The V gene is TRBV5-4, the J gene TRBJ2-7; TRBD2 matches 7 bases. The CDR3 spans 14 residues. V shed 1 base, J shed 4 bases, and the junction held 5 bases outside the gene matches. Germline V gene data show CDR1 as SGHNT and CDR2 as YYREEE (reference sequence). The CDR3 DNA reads TGTGCCAGCAGCTTGACTAGCGCCTCTTACGAGCAGTACTTC. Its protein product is CASSLTSASYEQYF.

The CDR3 bases are TGTGCCAGAAAGGGGGCTTTAGCGGGCTACACCTTC. This sequence encodes CARKGALAGYTF. This sequence joins TRBV2 and TRBJ1-2; 7 nucleotides align to TRBD1. In germline, CDR1 is SNHLY, CDR2 FYNNEI. Trimming took 9 bases from V and 8 from J; bases not matched to a gene: 9. The CDR3 runs 12 residues.